This T cell receptor (beta chain) was documented in a study of pediatric ulcerative colitis. General study results and limits: Substantially fewer templates came from a couple of patients' blood samples. Two rectal CDR3 clonotypes occurred in all ulcerative colitis patients. In rectum, acute severe colitis had expanded clones and less diversity. Blood-rectal clonal overlap within each person was significantly higher in ulcerative colitis patients than controls.

Germline V gene sequence: CDR1 SGDLS, CDR2 YYNGEE. Trimming cost V 1 base and J 5 bases; bases outside gene matches: 4. This CDR3 has 15 amino acids. Regarding this clone: Its antigen is unknown.

One to two pinch biopsies were taken from the rectum during colonoscopy. Repertoires were generated with immunoSEQ multiplex PCR, while TCRdb's copy carries only in-frame clones and drops some. The sample lists some 25,000 clones, 65% to 80% occurring once. This receptor was taken from a boy younger than 18 with severe ulcerative colitis. Sample: gut tissue. J is TRBJ2-1 and V is TRBV9; 9 nucleotides line up with TRBD2. The CDR3 loop reads CASSVLAGYDNEQFF. The CDR3 DNA reads TGTGCCAGCAGCGTACTAGCGGGATATGACAATGAGCAGTTCTTC.